This TCR beta chain derives from a study of memory CD4+ T cells and cytomegalovirus serostatus. Study findings and constraints: CMV serostatus prediction reached median AUC approximately 0.96, or 0.89 with US-trained model.

Of note for this clone: The antigen remains unidentified.

The repertoire was sequenced with immunoSEQ multiplex PCR; TCRdb's copy has only in-frame clones and lacks some. Of more than 45,000 clones listed, around 80% are singletons. The CDR3 consists of 13 residues. Trimming removed 9 bases from V and 4 bases from J, with 12 bases in between. The sort gate was single viable CD3+CD4+CD8-CD45RO+ cells for memory CD4+ T cells. The origin of this receptor is an adult in good health and CMV-seronegative. The material sequenced was memory CD4+ T cells from blood. The chain joins TRBV23-1 to TRBJ1-4, with D perhaps matching TRBD1 (5 bases). TRBV23-1 is an ORF, and what it does is uncertain. The CDR3: CARGRGVNEKLFF. The DNA for the CDR3 is TGCGCCAGGGGACGAGGAGTTAATGAAAAACTGTTTTTT.